The rows below give T cell receptor beta chains drawn from one sample of a study of T cell changes during pregnancy in multiple sclerosis. The table came from immunoSEQ multiplex PCR; TCRdb's copy has only in-frame clones and leaves some out. The profile shows 33,000 or so clones, 89% of them singletons. Sequencing used CD8+ T cells from peripheral blood mononuclear cells, obtained in the second trimester of pregnancy. The source is a female donor with multiple sclerosis, enrolled in a pregnancy study. Both conserved end residues are part of each CDR3. The D gene is left open where the match is weak. Size is omitted from some rows. Given values are once, few, many or a class for expanded clones.

TRBD2,TRBJ2-3,TRBV4-1,.,17,TGCGCCAGCAGCCAAGATGCTAGCGGGGCTAGCACAGATACGCAGTATTTT,CASSQDASGASTDTQYF
.,TRBJ2-5,TRBV14,.,15,TGTGCCAGCAGCCAAGATATGGAGGGTCGGGAGACCCAGTACTTC,CASSQDMEGRETQYF
TRBD2,TRBJ2-5,TRBV5-1,.,14,TGCGCCAGCAGCTTTAAGCGGGAGAAAGAGACCCAGTACTTC,CASSFKREKETQYF
TRBD2,TRBJ2-1,TRBV6-1,.,13,TGTGCCAGCAGTACCCGGACTAGTCCTGAGCAGTTCTTC,CASSTRTSPEQFF
TRBD2,TRBJ2-1,TRBV7-9,.,16,TGTGCCAGCAGCCCAGGGGCGGGAGGAGGGTACAATGAGCAGTTCTTC,CASSPGAGGGYNEQFF
TRBD2,TRBJ2-1,TRBV19,.,17,TGTGCCAGTAGTCTCCAGATCGGACTAGCGGGATCATATGAGCAGTTCTTC,CASSLQIGLAGSYEQFF
TRBD1,TRBJ2-7,TRBV7-9,.,15,TGTGCCAGCAGCGCCCCCGGGACAGGGTTACCCGAGCAGTACTTC,CASSAPGTGLPEQYF
TRBD1,TRBJ2-1,TRBV7-9,.,12,TGTGCCAGCAGCCAAGGAAGGGACAGTTATTTCTTC,CASSQGRDSYFF
.,TRBJ1-4,TRBV29-1,.,13,TGCAGCGTTAAGTCAGGGCGTAATGAAAAACTGTTTTTT,CSVKSGRNEKLFF
.,TRBJ1-1,TRBV19,.,14,TGTGCCAGTACTGCACAGGGACTGAACACTGAAGCTTTCTTT,CASTAQGLNTEAFF
TRBD1,TRBJ1-1,TRBV27,.,14,TGTGCCAGCAGTTTCGGGCAGGGGGGAACTGAAGCTTTCTTT,CASSFGQGGTEAFF
TRBD2,TRBJ2-3,TRBV6-6,.,16,TGTGCCAGCAGTTATCGGGGGGATCCACTCACAGATACGCAGTATTTT,CASSYRGDPLTDTQYF
.,TRBJ1-1,TRBV7-6,.,16,TGTGCCAGCAGCCCCTTGATATTGGAGCTTAACACTGAAGCTTTCTTT,CASSPLILELNTEAFF
TRBD1,TRBJ1-1,TRBV7-2,few,14,TGTGCCAGCAGCTTCAGGGGGATGAACACTGAAGCTTTCTTT,CASSFRGMNTEAFF
TRBD2,TRBJ2-7,TRBV7-2,few,14,TGTGCCAGCAGCCCAGGACTAGGTACCTACGAGCAGTACTTC,CASSPGLGTYEQYF
.,TRBJ2-7,TRBV7-9,.,14,TGTGCCAGCAGCTTAGTTGGGGCCCCCTACGAGCAGTACTTC,CASSLVGAPYEQYF
TRBD2,TRBJ2-1,TRBV29-1,.,13,TGCAGCGGCCGGGGGCGGGAGGGCACTGAGCAGTTCTTC,CSGRGREGTEQFF
.,TRBJ2-2,TRBV4-1,.,14,TGCGCCAGCAGCCAAGAGACACCAACCGGGGAGCTGTTTTTT,CASSQETPTGELFF
TRBD2,TRBJ2-1,TRBV28,.,13,TGTGCCAGCAGTGAGCGGGAGGGCGATGAGCAGTTCTTC,CASSEREGDEQFF
.,TRBJ2-1,TRBV4-3,.,18,TGCGCCAGCAGCCCATTGATCAAAATAACTAGTCCCTACAATGAGCAGTTCTTC,CASSPLIKITSPYNEQFF
.,TRBJ2-3,TRBV6-1,few,13,TGTGCCAGCAGTGAAGGAGAGACAGATACGCAGTATTTT,CASSEGETDTQYF